This is a list of T cell receptor beta chains from one sample in a study of cytomegalovirus exposure and HLA in healthy donors. Produced via immunoSEQ multiplex PCR; TCRdb's table is partial and in-frame only. The table lists roughly 170,000 clones, around 78% of them singletons. The sequencing input was PBMCs. Receptors originate from a female donor in good health and CMV-seronegative. Both conserved end residues are part of each CDR3. D genes are given only for firm matches. A row's size may be missing; if present it is once, few, many or a size class.

d_call,cdr3_length,clone_size,v_call,j_call,cdr3_nt,cdr3_aa
TRBD2,16,-,TRBV7-9,TRBJ2-5,TGTACCAGCAGCCTGCCTGCGCTAGCGGGACGAGAGACCCAGTACTTC,CTSSLPALAGRETQYF
-,16,-,TRBV4-2,TRBJ2-7,TGTGCCAGCAGCCAAGATCGAACCGGGAGCTCGAACGAGCAGTACTTC,CASSQDRTGSSNEQYF
-,14,-,TRBV14,TRBJ1-1,TGTGCCAGCAGCCCTACGGGGAGGGGAACTGAAGCTTTCTTT,CASSPTGRGTEAFF
-,14,-,TRBV5-1,TRBJ1-1,TGCGCCAGCAGCTTGCATGCAGGGAACACTGAAGCTTTCTTT,CASSLHAGNTEAFF
-,14,few,TRBV6-6,TRBJ1-1,TGTGCCAGCAGGACTACAGGGAGAAGCACTGAAGCTTTCTTT,CASRTTGRSTEAFF
-,13,-,TRBV5-1,TRBJ1-1,TGCGCCAGCACCTTGACAGGGAACACTGAAGCTTTCTTT,CASTLTGNTEAFF
TRBD2,16,-,TRBV5-1,TRBJ2-3,TGCGCCAGCAGCTCCCGAGCGGGGGGGCAGACAGATACGCAGTATTTT,CASSSRAGGQTDTQYF
TRBD1,15,-,TRBV4-1,TRBJ1-5,TGCGCCAGCAGCCAAGGGACAGGGGGCAATCAGCCCCAGCATTTT,CASSQGTGGNQPQHF
-,17,-,TRBV12-5,TRBJ2-6,TGTGCTAGTGGTTTGTCAGGGGCCCTCTCTGGGGCCAACGTCCTGACTTTC,CASGLSGALSGANVLTF
TRBD1,14,-,TRBV19,TRBJ2-3,TGTGCCAGTAGACACAGGGGGTTGACAGATACGCAGTATTTT,CASRHRGLTDTQYF
-,16,-,TRBV28,TRBJ2-2,TGTGCCAGCAGTTCGGCGGGAAACTTTAACACCGGGGAGCTGTTTTTT,CASSSAGNFNTGELFF
-,17,-,TRBV6-1,TRBJ2-3,TGTGCCAGCAGTGAAGCGCTTCCAGGGAAAGGCGCAGATACGCAGTATTTT,CASSEALPGKGADTQYF
TRBD2,16,-,TRBV7-2,TRBJ2-7,TGTGCCAGCAGCCCTCCGGGGAGGGAGGGATCCTACGAGCAGTACTTC,CASSPPGREGSYEQYF
-,14,-,TRBV7-7,TRBJ2-1,TGTGCTAGCAGTACCGGGACAAGCTCCAATGAGCAGTTCTTC,CASSTGTSSNEQFF
TRBD2,16,-,TRBV4-1,TRBJ2-3,TGCGCCAGCAGCCAAGTGGAGCGGGGGGCGGCAGATACGCAGTATTTT,CASSQVERGAADTQYF
-,14,-,TRBV5-1,TRBJ2-7,TGCGCCAGCAGCTTGGGGCAGGAGGGATACGAGCAGTACTTC,CASSLGQEGYEQYF
TRBD1,16,-,TRBV5-1,TRBJ1-2,TGCGCCAGCAGCTCCCCACGACAGGGGGGGGATGGGGTCTACACCTTC,CASSSPRQGGDGVYTF
TRBD1,16,few,TRBV7-9,TRBJ2-7,TGTGCCAGCAGCCAGACAGGGGCCCCCGTCTCCTACGAGCAGTACTTC,CASSQTGAPVSYEQYF
TRBD2,18,few,TRBV19,TRBJ2-2,TGTGCCAGCCAACCCGGATATAGACTAGCGGGGAGCACCGGGGAGCTGTTTTTT,CASQPGYRLAGSTGELFF
-,15,-,TRBV5-4,TRBJ2-1,TGTGCCAGCAGCCGCCCAGGGGTTTCCTACAATGAGCAGTTCTTC,CASSRPGVSYNEQFF
-,16,-,TRBV4-1,TRBJ2-4,TGCGCCAGCAGCTACACCGCGGGGCTCCCAAAAAACAGTCAGTACTTC,CASSYTAGLPKNSQYF
-,15,-,TRBV7-2,TRBJ1-6,TGTGCCAGCAAGACCATTCGGGGGGATAATTCACCCCTCCACTTT,CASKTIRGDNSPLHF
-,13,few,TRBV4-3,TRBJ2-1,TGCGCCAGCAGCCAGGCTACAGACAATGAGCAGTTCTTC,CASSQATDNEQFF
TRBD1,15,-,TRBV7-3,TRBJ2-3,TGTGCCAGCAGCTTCAACAGGGGGCAGACAGATACGCAGTATTTT,CASSFNRGQTDTQYF
TRBD1,16,-,TRBV7-9,TRBJ2-5,TGTGCCAGCAGCTTATACGCGGGACAGGGGCAAGAGACCCAGTACTTC,CASSLYAGQGQETQYF
-,15,-,TRBV9,TRBJ2-2,TGTGCCAGCAGCGCCGCCGCTGGAGGCACCGGGGAGCTGTTTTTT,CASSAAAGGTGELFF
-,13,-,TRBV27,TRBJ1-1,TGTGCCAGCAGTTTTAGGGGATACACTGAAGCTTTCTTT,CASSFRGYTEAFF
-,13,-,TRBV9,TRBJ1-1,TGTGCCAGCAGCGCGGCAGGGAACACTGAAGCTTTCTTT,CASSAAGNTEAFF
TRBD2,17,-,TRBV11-2,TRBJ2-3,TGTGCCAGCAGCTTAAGGCTCCTAGCGGGGAGAACAGATACGCAGTATTTT,CASSLRLLAGRTDTQYF
-,14,-,TRBV28,TRBJ1-2,TGTGCCAGCAGTTTGAGAACAGGGTCCTATGGCTACACCTTC,CASSLRTGSYGYTF